The 4 T cell receptor beta chains below all came from one sample that was sequenced in a study of OX40 agonist ivuxolimab in advanced cancers. Method: immunoSEQ multiplex PCR; TCRdb's copy keeps in-frame clones and lacks some. The table has fewer than 70,000 clones, about 85% seen once. The sequenced sample was CD4+ or CD8+ T cells sorted from blood, obtained in a trial of the OX40 agonist ivuxolimab. The receptor source for this set is an adult with an advanced solid tumor such as melanoma, head and neck, liver or kidney cancer.

This chain links TRBV7-8 with TRBJ2-1; 8 nucleotides align to TRBD1. The CDR3 is 14 residues long. The germline V gene has CDR1 SGHVS and CDR2 FQNEAQ. V gave up 6 bases and J gave up 7 bases; unmatched junction bases: 8. CDR3 residues: CASRPSRGRNEQFF. The CDR3 DNA follows: TGTGCCAGCAGACCTTCCAGGGGGCGAAATGAGCAGTTCTTC.

CDR3 sequence reads: CASSLGQGAYEQYF. The CDR3 DNA reads as TGTGCCAGCAGCTTGGGGCAGGGGGCATACGAGCAGTACTTC. This sequence joins TRBV5-8 and TRBJ2-7, with TRBD1 matching 8 bases. V was clipped by 0 bases and J by 4 bases; unmatched bases: 3. Germline CDR1 is SGHTS and CDR2 is YDEGEE. The CDR3 is 14 residues long.

The genes are TRBV11-3 and TRBJ1-1; D unclear. Germline V gives CDR1 SGHNT, CDR2 YENEEA. The CDR3 covers 13 residues. Trimming took off 5 bases at V and 8 bases at J, with 15 bases between the two ends. In DNA form, the CDR3 reads TGTGCCAGCAGCGTAAATACAGTGGGAGAAGCTTTCTTT. It yields the protein CASSVNTVGEAFF.

This chain connects TRBV5-4 to TRBJ1-1; the D is unclear. CDR1 and CDR2 from the germline V gene are SGHNT and YYREEE (reference sequence). The V and J ends lost 2 bases and 0 bases respectively, with 11 bases between them. The CDR3 spans 15 residues. The CDR3 here is CASSFRSKVNTEAFF. CDR3 nucleotides: TGTGCCAGCAGCTTTCGGAGCAAGGTGAACACTGAAGCTTTCTTT.